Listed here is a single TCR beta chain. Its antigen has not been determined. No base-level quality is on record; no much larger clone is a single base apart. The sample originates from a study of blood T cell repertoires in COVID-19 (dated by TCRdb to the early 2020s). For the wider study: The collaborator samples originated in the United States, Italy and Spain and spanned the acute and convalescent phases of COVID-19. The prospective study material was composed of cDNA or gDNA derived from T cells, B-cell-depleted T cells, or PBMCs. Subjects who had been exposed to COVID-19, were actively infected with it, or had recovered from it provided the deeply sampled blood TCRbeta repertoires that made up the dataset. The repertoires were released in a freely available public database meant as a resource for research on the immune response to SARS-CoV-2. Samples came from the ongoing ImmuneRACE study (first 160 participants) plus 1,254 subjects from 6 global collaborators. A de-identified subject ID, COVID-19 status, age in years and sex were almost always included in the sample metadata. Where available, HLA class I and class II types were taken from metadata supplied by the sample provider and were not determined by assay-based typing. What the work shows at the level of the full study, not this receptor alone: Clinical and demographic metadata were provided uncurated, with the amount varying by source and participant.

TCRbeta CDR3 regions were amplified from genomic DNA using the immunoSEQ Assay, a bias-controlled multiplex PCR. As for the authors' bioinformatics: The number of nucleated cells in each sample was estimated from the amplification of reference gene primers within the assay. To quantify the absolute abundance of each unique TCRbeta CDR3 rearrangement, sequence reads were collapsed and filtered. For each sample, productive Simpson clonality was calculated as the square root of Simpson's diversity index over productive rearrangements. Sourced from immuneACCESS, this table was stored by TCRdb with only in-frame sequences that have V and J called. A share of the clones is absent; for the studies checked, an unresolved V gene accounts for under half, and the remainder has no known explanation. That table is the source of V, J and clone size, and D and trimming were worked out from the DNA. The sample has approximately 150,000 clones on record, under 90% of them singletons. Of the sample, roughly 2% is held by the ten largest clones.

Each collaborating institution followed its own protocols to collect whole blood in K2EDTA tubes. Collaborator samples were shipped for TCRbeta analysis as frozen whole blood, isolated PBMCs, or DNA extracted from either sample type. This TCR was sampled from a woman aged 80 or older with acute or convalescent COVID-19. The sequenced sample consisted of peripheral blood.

The nucleotide sequence reads as follows: TGTGCCAGTACGGGACAGGGCGACGGTTATAGCAATCAGCCCCAGCATTTT. It specifies CASTGQGDGYSNQPQHF. Recombination connected TRBV19 to TRBJ1-5, and TRBD1 matches 9 of the central bases. Via the germline V gene (reference sequence), CDR1 is LNHDA and CDR2 SQIVND. Compared with germline, V lacks 7 bases and J lacks 0 bases; bases without a gene match: 10. From the cysteine up to the phenylalanine, the CDR3 has a length of 17 residues. Only the CDR3 region is kept as DNA, spanning 51 bases read in frame from base 1.